This TCR beta chain was profiled in a study of blood T cells in healthy people across ages. Donors ranged from 6 to 90 years old and were healthy Caucasians in Russia. There are 20 residues in the CDR3. The germline V gene has CDR1 SEHNR and CDR2 FQNEAQ (reference sequence). A second PCR, run for 7 to 11 cycles, used a sample-barcoded 5' primer plus a J-beta primer mix. TCRdb redid the calling of the 5' RACE reads with MiXCR, one entry per CDR3 protein. The repertoire has 1,300,000 or so distinct CDR3 sequences, around 55% of them found once; the top ten carry over 6.5%. The sample consisted of blood. This chain connects TRBV7-9 to TRBJ2-5; 14 nucleotides match TRBD2. The J call is uncertain, as TRBJ2-7 better fits the DNA end. The receptor comes from a man younger than 35 in good health. CDR3 loop: CASSRGTSGGLASNWYEQYF. For the CDR3, the DNA is TGTGCCAGCAGCCGGGGGACTAGCGGGGGTTTAGCCTCCAATTGGTACGAGCAGTACTTC.